Here is one T cell receptor (beta chain) with its context. This entry is derived from a study of blood T cell repertoires in COVID-19. Whole-study context: The study drew acute and convalescent COVID-19 samples from the United States, Italy and Spain. PBMCs, B-cell-depleted T cells, or T cells were the source of the cDNA or gDNA that made up the material.

Authors' processing steps: The assay estimated nucleated cells by amplifying reference gene primers. Data came from immunoSEQ multiplex PCR; TCRdb stores just in-frame clones and leaves some out. That table furnishes V, J and clone size, whereas the DNA furnished D and trimming. Here the sample spans 150,000 to 200,000 clones, about three quarters being singletons. The CDR3 consists of 13 residues. Germline lookup yields CDR1 MGHDK and CDR2 SYGVNS. V was trimmed by 1 base and J by 7 bases, leaving 8 bases between them. J is TRBJ1-3 and V is TRBV25-1; tentatively, D is TRBD1 (5 bases). The receptor's source is a woman aged 65 to 85 with acute or convalescent COVID-19. The material sequenced was peripheral blood. CDR3 in amino acids: CASSEWGENTIYF. The CDR3 DNA follows: TGTGCCAGCAGTGAATGGGGGGAGAACACCATATATTTT.